What follows is one T cell receptor beta chain and its context. TCRdb passed the 5' RACE reads through MiXCR, listing each CDR3 protein once. Of about 790,000 distinct CDR3 sequences listed, roughly 18% are singletons. Trimming shortened V by 4 bases and J by 10 bases, and 24 bases separated the two germline ends. CDR1 is SGHTS, CDR2 YDEGEE, per germline. The length of the CDR3 is 17 residues. These data belong to a study of identical twins. In addition, the sample was reused for a study of T cells expressing NK-cell markers.

Sequenced input: PBMCs. The sequence was obtained from a woman in her late teens or twenties in good health. The chain has TRBV5-8 and TRBJ1-6; weak D call: TRBD1 (6 bases). The CDR3 DNA reads TGTGCCAGCAGCGTCAAGTCAGGGGCCGGCCCTGGGTCACCCCTCCACTTT. This encodes CASSVKSGAGPGSPLHF.